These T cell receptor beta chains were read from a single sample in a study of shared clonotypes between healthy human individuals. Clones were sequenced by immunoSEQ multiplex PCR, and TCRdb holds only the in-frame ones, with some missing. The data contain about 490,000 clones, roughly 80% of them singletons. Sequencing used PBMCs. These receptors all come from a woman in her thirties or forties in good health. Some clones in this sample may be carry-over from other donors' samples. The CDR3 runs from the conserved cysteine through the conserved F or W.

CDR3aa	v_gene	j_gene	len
CASSRNSGTDTQYF	TRBV18	TRBJ2-3	14
CASSSGVRGRELYGYTF	TRBV28	TRBJ1-2	17
CASSRVADKRTDTQYF	TRBV5-1	TRBJ2-3	16
CASSRSGTSGNSYEQYF	TRBV2	TRBJ2-7	17
CASSLIAHQQFF	TRBV11-2	TRBJ2-1	12
CSAPGAWRYNEQFF	TRBV29-1	TRBJ2-1	14
CASSSPGGWRAYNEQFF	TRBV7-9	TRBJ2-1	17
CASSVRGTFGNTIYF	TRBV9	TRBJ1-3	15
CASRGLGVTGYEQYF	TRBV27	TRBJ2-7	15
CAVMRRGSSYNEQFF	TRBV11-2	TRBJ2-1	15
CASSLYPGTLGKNIQYF	TRBV27	TRBJ2-4	17
CASKQREWQPSNQPQHF	TRBV28	TRBJ1-5	17